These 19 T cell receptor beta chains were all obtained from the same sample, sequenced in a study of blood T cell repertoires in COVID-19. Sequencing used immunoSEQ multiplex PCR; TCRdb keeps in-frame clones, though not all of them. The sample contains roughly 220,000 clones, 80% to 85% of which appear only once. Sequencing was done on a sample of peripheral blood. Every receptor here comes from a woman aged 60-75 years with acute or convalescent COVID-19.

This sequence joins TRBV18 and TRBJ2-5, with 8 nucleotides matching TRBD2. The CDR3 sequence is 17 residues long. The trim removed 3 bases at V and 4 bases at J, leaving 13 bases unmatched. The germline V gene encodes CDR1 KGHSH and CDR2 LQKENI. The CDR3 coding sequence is TGTGCCAGCTCACCCCGTGGGACTAGTGGCGACCGAGAGACCCAGTACTTC. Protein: CASSPRGTSGDRETQYF.

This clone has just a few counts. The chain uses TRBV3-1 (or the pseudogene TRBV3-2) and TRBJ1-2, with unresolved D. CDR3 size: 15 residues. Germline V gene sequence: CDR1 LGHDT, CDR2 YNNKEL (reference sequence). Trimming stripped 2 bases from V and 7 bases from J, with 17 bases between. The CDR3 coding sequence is TGTGCCAGCAGCCAAAGTAGCCCTACTGGTGGTGGCTACACCTTC. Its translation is CASSQSSPTGGGYTF.

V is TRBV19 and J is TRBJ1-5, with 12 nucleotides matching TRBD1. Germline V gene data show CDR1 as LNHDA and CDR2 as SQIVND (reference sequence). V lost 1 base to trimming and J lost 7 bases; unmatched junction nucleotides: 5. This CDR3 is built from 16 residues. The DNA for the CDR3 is TGTGCCAGTAGTATAGGCCGGGACAGGGGGCCCCAGCCCCAGCATTTT. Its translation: CASSIGRDRGPQPQHF.

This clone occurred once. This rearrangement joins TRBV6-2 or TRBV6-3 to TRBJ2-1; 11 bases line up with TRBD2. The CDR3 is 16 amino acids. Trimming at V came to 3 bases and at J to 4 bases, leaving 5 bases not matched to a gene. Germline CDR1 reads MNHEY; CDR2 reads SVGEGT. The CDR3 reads CASSYGASGGYNEQFF. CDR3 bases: TGTGCCAGCAGTTATGGCGCTAGCGGGGGGTACAATGAGCAGTTCTTC.

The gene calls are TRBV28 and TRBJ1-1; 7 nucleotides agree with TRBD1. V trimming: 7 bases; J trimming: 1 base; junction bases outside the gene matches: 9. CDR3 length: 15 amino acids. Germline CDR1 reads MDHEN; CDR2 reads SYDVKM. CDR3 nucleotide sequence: TGTGCCAGCATGGGGCGAGGGGGCGGGAACACTGAAGCTTTCTTT. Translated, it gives CASMGRGGGNTEAFF.

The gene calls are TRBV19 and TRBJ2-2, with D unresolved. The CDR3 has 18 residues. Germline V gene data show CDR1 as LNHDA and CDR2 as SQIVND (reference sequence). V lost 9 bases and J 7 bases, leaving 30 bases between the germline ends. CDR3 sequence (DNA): TGTGCCAGCCGATTCTCTGTCGGGTCTCAGAGCCGAAACGGGGAGCTGTTTTTT. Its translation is CASRFSVGSQSRNGELFF.

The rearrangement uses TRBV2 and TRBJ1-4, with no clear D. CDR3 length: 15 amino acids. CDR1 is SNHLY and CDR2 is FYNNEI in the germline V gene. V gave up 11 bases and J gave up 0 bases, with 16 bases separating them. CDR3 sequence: CACGLAGATNEKLFF. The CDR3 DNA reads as TGTGCCTGCGGCTTGGCGGGAGCAACTAATGAAAAACTGTTTTTT.

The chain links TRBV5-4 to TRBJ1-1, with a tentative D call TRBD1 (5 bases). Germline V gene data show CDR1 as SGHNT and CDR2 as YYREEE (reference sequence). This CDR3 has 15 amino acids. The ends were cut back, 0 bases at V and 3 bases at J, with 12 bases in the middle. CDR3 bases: TGTGCCAGCAGCTTGGCCCCCCTGGGGCACACTGAAGCTTTCTTT. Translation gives CASSLAPLGHTEAFF.

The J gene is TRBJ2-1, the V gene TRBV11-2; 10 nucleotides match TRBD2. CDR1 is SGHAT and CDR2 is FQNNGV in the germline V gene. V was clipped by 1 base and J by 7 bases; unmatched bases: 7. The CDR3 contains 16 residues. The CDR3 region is CASSLGSGGGWNEQFF. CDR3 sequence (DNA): TGTGCCAGCAGCTTAGGAAGCGGGGGGGGCTGGAATGAGCAGTTCTTC.

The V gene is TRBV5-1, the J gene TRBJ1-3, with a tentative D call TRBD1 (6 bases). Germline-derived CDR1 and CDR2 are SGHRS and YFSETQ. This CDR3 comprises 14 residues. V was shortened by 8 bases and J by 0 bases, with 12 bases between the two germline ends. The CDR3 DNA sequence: TGCGCCAGTAGACAGGCCCCCTCTGGAAACACCATATATTTT. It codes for CASRQAPSGNTIYF.

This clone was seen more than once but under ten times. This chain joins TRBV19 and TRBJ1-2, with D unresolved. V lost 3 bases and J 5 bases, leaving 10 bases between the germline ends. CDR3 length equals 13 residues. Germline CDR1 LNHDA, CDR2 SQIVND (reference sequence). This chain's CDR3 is CASSMRPEYGYTF. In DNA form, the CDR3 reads TGTGCCAGTAGTATGAGGCCGGAATATGGCTACACCTTC.

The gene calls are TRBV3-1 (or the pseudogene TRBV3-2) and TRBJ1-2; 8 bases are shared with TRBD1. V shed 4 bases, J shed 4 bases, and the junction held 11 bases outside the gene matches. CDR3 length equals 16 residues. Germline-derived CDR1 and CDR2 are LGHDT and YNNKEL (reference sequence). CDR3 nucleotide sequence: TGTGCCAGCAGCCCTGCGGGACAGGACTATCTCTATGGCTACACCTTC. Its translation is CASSPAGQDYLYGYTF.

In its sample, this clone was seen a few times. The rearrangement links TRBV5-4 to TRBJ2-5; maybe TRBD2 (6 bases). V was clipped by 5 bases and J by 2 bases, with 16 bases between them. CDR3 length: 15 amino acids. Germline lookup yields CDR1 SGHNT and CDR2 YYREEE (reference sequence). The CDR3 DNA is TGTGCCAGCAGGTCGACTAGTGGGGCACAAGAGACCCAGTACTTC. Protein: CASRSTSGAQETQYF. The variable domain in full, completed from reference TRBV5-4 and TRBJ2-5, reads ETGVTQSPTHLIKTRGQQVTLRCSSQSGHNTVSWYQQALGQGPQFIFQYYREEENGRGNFPPRFSGLQFPNYSSELNVNALELDDSALYLCASRSTSGAQETQYFGPGTRLLVL.

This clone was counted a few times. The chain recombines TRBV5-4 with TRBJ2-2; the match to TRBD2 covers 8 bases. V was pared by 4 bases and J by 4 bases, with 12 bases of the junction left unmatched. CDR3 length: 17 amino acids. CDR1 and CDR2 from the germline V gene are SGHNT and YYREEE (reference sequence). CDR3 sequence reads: CASSQQPGGAGTGELFF. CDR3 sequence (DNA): TGTGCCAGCAGCCAGCAACCCGGGGGGGCCGGCACCGGGGAGCTGTTTTTT. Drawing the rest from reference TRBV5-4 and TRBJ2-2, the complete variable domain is ETGVTQSPTHLIKTRGQQVTLRCSSQSGHNTVSWYQQALGQGPQFIFQYYREEENGRGNFPPRFSGLQFPNYSSELNVNALELDDSALYLCASSQQPGGAGTGELFFGEGSRLTVL.

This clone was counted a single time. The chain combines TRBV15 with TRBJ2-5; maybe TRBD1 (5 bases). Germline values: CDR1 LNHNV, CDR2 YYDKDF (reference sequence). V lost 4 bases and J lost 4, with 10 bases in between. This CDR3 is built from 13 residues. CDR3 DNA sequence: TGTGCCACCAGCAAACAGGTATCAGAGACCCAGTACTTC. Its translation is CATSKQVSETQYF.

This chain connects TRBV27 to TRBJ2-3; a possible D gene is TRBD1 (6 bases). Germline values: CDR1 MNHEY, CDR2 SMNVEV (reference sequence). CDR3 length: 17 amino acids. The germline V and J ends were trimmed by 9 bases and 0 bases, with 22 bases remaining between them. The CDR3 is CARYGIVETGSTDTQYF. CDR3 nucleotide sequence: TGTGCCAGATACGGGATAGTCGAGACAGGAAGCACAGATACGCAGTATTTT.

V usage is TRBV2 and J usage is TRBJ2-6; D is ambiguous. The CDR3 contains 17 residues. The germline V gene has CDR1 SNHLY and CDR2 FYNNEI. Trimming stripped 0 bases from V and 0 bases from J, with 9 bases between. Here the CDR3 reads CASSEARFPSGANVLTF. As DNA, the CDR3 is TGTGCCAGCAGTGAAGCACGGTTCCCCTCTGGGGCCAACGTCCTGACTTTC.

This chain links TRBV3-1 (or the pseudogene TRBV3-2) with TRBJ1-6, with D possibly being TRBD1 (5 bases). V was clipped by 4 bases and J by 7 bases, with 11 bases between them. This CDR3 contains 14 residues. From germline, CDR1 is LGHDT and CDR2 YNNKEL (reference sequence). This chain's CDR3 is CASSRAGDNSPLHF. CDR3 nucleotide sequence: TGTGCCAGCAGCCGAGCGGGGGACAATTCACCCCTCCACTTT.

CDR3 nucleotide sequence: TGTGCCAGCAGTTTTAGTAGCTACGAGCAGTACTTC. It yields the protein CASSFSSYEQYF. The chain joins TRBV3-1 (or the pseudogene TRBV3-2) to TRBJ2-7; D unclear. Trimming pared 6 bases from V and 3 bases from J, leaving 9 bases between. The CDR3 loop spans 12 amino acids. Per germline, CDR1 LGHDT and CDR2 YNNKEL (reference sequence).